The 20 T cell receptor beta chains given below trace back to one sample, sequenced in a study of shared clonotypes between healthy human individuals (dated by TCRdb to the early 2020s). The method was the immunoSEQ multiplex PCR assay. The clones in this table, taken by TCRdb from immuneACCESS, are in-frame only. Not every clone is retained; where verified, under half of the shortfall comes from an unresolved V gene, and the cause of the rest is unknown. This sample lists around 1.4 million clones; approximately 98.5% were detected once. Clones ranked in the top ten supply approximately 0.38% of the sample. The specimen was naive CD4+ T cells sorted from blood. This specimen's cell subset or site label, per the study, means: CD45RA+ positively selected. The receptors were gathered from a man aged 25 to 40 in good health.

The sample holds one count of this clone. The rearrangement uses TRBV10-3 and TRBJ1-1; D ambiguous. Between the trimmed V and J ends, which lost 2 bases and 5 bases, there was a span of 6 bases. The CDR3 runs to 12 residues. The germline V gene has CDR1 ENHRY and CDR2 SYGVKD. The CDR3 DNA is TGTGCCATCAGTGAGCCGGGAACTGAAGCTTTCTTT. This codes for CAISEPGTEAFF.

V and J are TRBV11-2 and TRBJ2-1, with D possibly matching TRBD1 (5 bases). The CDR3 spans 14 residues. The ends were cut back, 1 base at V and 6 bases at J, with 10 bases in the middle. Per germline, CDR1 SGHAT and CDR2 FQNNGV. In DNA form, the CDR3 reads TGTGCCAGCAGCTTAGCAGGGCTGCGCAATGAGCAGTTCTTC. This sequence encodes CASSLAGLRNEQFF.

The chain uses TRBV29-1 and TRBJ2-3; D is uncertain. The CDR3 is 12 amino acids. Germline V gives CDR1 SQVTM, CDR2 ANQGSEA. Trimming left V 5 bases short and J 6 bases short, with 12 bases between. CDR3 region: CSVFIPSDTQYF. Written as DNA, the CDR3 is TGCAGCGTTTTTATCCCCTCCGATACGCAGTATTTT.

The chain employs TRBV7-2 and TRBJ1-1; tentative D call: TRBD1 (5 bases). This CDR3 has 15 amino acids. Germline values: CDR1 SGHTA, CDR2 FQGNSA. V was shortened by 3 bases and J by 2 bases, with 13 bases between the two germline ends. CDR3 in DNA: TGTGCCAGCAGCTTTGGCCGGGGACCCAACACTGAAGCTTTCTTT. Translated, it gives CASSFGRGPNTEAFF.

This chain uses TRBV6-1 with TRBJ2-2; possible D gene TRBD2, 6 bases. CDR3 length: 15 amino acids. V was cut by 2 bases and J by 4 bases, with 11 bases left in between. The germline V gene encodes CDR1 MNHNS and CDR2 SASEGT. DNA for the CDR3: TGTGCCAGCAGTGAATTTCGCGGGGTCACCGGGGAGCTGTTTTTT. Amino acids: CASSEFRGVTGELFF.

The chain couples TRBV20-1 to TRBJ2-3; a possible D gene is TRBD1 (8 bases). Germline-derived CDR1 and CDR2 are DFQATT and SNEGSKA (reference sequence). Trimming took 2 bases from V and 13 from J, leaving 13 bases between them. This CDR3 region has 11 residues. The chain's CDR3 is CSARITGGEYF. In DNA form, the CDR3 reads TGCAGTGCTAGAATCACAGGGGGGGAGTATTTT.

The chain recombines TRBV29-1 with TRBJ1-2; D ambiguous. Per germline, CDR1 SQVTM and CDR2 ANQGSEA. Trimming cost V 7 bases and J 6 bases, with 9 bases left between them. The CDR3 covers 10 residues. The CDR3 bases are TGCAGCGCCAACGAGGATGGCTACACCTTC. Translating gives CSANEDGYTF.

This clone was picked up one time. This sequence joins TRBV11-2 and TRBJ2-5, with D unresolved. This CDR3 is 13 amino acids long. Germline V CDR1 and CDR2: SGHAT, FQNNGV. V lost 1 base and J lost 6, with 9 bases in between. This CDR3 reads CASSLGVDQTQYF. The CDR3 nucleotides are TGTGCCAGCAGCTTAGGGGTTGACCAGACCCAGTACTTC. Combining the CDR3 with reference TRBV11-2 and TRBJ2-5 gives the whole variable domain EAGVAQSPRYKIIEKRQSVAFWCNPISGHATLYWYQQILGQGPKLLIQFQNNGVVDDSQLPKDRFSAERLKGVDSTLKIQPAKLEDSAVYLCASSLGVDQTQYFGPGTRLLVL.

The gene calls are TRBV5-1 and TRBJ2-1; TRBD1 is a possible D gene (5 bases). This CDR3 has 16 amino acids. Germline V gene data show CDR1 as SGHRS and CDR2 as YFSETQ. Trimming cost V 0 bases and J 0 bases, with 10 bases left between them. The CDR3 reads CASSLEGQISYNEQFF. The CDR3, as DNA: TGCGCCAGCAGCTTGGAGGGGCAAATCTCCTACAATGAGCAGTTCTTC.

This chain connects TRBV6-5 to TRBJ2-3; the D call may be TRBD1 or TRBD2 (5 bases each). Germline lookup yields CDR1 MNHEY and CDR2 SVGAGI. The CDR3 is 12 residues long. V lost 8 bases and J lost 5, with 11 bases in between. DNA for the CDR3: TGTGCCAGCGTCGGGGCGGGAGATACGCAGTATTTT. Encoded protein: CASVGAGDTQYF.

Remarks on this clone: Other DNA sequences in this specimen translate into the identical CDR3. The chain is built from TRBV5-1 and TRBJ1-1; no reliable D call. With 3 bases removed from V and 1 base from J, the gap between germline ends came to 7 bases. The CDR3 is made up of 13 amino acids. Germline CDR1 and CDR2: SGHRS and YFSETQ. DNA for the CDR3: TGCGCCAGCAGCTCTACAAGGAACACTGAAGCTTTCTTT. It encodes CASSSTRNTEAFF. The full variable domain, in which reference TRBV5-1 and TRBJ1-1 provide the parts outside the CDR3, is KAGVTQTPRYLIKTRGQQVTLSCSPISGHRSVSWYQQTPGQGLQFLFEYFSETQRNKGNFPGRFSGRQFSNSRSEMNVSTLELGDSALYLCASSSTRNTEAFFGQGTRLTVV.

This clone was counted a single time. This chain's CDR3 is CASSPSSGWGQDTEAFF. The CDR3 DNA sequence: TGTGCCAGCAGTCCTTCATCGGGGTGGGGACAGGACACTGAAGCTTTCTTT. The V gene is TRBV28, the J gene TRBJ1-1, with 8 bases aligning to TRBD1. Germline values: CDR1 MDHEN, CDR2 SYDVKM. CDR3 length equals 17 residues. V shed 5 bases, J shed 3 bases, and the junction held 14 bases outside the gene matches.

The rearrangement uses TRBV29-1 and TRBJ2-5, with 8 bases matching TRBD1. Germline CDR1 is SQVTM and CDR2 is ANQGSEA. CDR3 length: 13 amino acids. Trimming at V came to 7 bases and at J to 7 bases, leaving 11 bases not matched to a gene. CDR3 protein: CSALTGASRTQYF. The DNA of the CDR3 is TGCAGCGCCTTGACAGGGGCCTCAAGGACCCAGTACTTC.

This clone was counted once. The sample holds other DNA sequences that translate to the same CDR3. The gene calls are TRBV18 and TRBJ2-5; D is possibly TRBD1 (6 bases). Germline assignment: CDR1 KGHSH and CDR2 LQKENI. This CDR3 has 13 amino acids. V lost 3 bases and J 5 bases, leaving 10 bases between the germline ends. The CDR3 loop is CASSPTGLETQYF. The DNA for the CDR3 is TGTGCCAGCTCACCTACAGGGTTGGAGACCCAGTACTTC.

This chain joins TRBV27 and TRBJ2-2; a possible D gene is TRBD2 (5 bases). V was shortened by 6 bases and J by 5 bases, with 19 bases between the two germline ends. Germline-derived CDR1 and CDR2 are MNHEY and SMNVEV (reference sequence). This CDR3 has 16 amino acids. Here the CDR3 reads CASSPLALERTGELFF. CDR3 nucleotide sequence: TGTGCCAGCAGCCCCCTAGCTTTGGAACGGACCGGGGAGCTGTTTTTT.

This chain joins TRBV6-5 and TRBJ1-3; D not certain. The germline gives CDR1 MNHEY, CDR2 SVGAGI. CDR3 size: 14 residues. Trimming pared 6 bases from V and 1 base from J, leaving 10 bases between. The DNA of the CDR3 is TGTGCCAGCAGATTGGAAGGGTCTGGAAACACCATATATTTT. Residues: CASRLEGSGNTIYF.

The chain carries TRBV7-9 and TRBJ2-1; D may be TRBD2 (6 bases). Trimming left V 4 bases short and J 10 bases short, with 14 bases between. This CDR3 comprises 13 residues. Germline CDR1 and CDR2: SEHNR and FQNEAQ (reference sequence). The CDR3 nucleotides read TGTGCCAGCAGCTCAATTATAGCGGCCGAGCAGTTCTTC. Translated: CASSSIIAAEQFF.

This chain joins TRBV27 and TRBJ2-4; perhaps TRBD2 as D (5 bases). Trimming removed 4 bases at V and 0 bases at J, with 13 bases between. Germline V gives CDR1 MNHEY, CDR2 SMNVEV (reference sequence). The CDR3 runs 16 residues. Here the CDR3 reads CASSSSGELAKNIQYF. In DNA, the CDR3 is TGTGCCAGCAGTTCAAGCGGAGAACTAGCCAAAAACATTCAGTACTTC.

Only one count was recorded for this clone. V and J are TRBV6-5 and TRBJ2-3, with unresolved D. The V end lost 4 bases, the J end lost 4 bases, and 9 bases lay between the germline ends. The CDR3 length is 13 residues. From germline, CDR1 is MNHEY and CDR2 SVGAGI. The CDR3 protein is CASSWKPSDTQYF. CDR3 nucleotide sequence: TGTGCCAGCAGTTGGAAACCCTCAGATACGCAGTATTTT.

The chain couples TRBV9 to TRBJ2-2; D may be TRBD2 (6 bases). Germline CDR1 is SGDLS and CDR2 is YYNGEE. This CDR3 is 15 amino acids long. Trimming stripped 6 bases from V and 1 base from J, with 13 bases between. The CDR3 sequence is CASTQGRGNTGELFF. CDR3 sequence (DNA): TGTGCCAGCACCCAAGGGCGGGGGAACACCGGGGAGCTGTTTTTT. Full variable domain (rest looked up from reference TRBV9 and TRBJ2-2): DSGVTQTPKHLITATGQRVTLRCSPRSGDLSVYWYQQSLDQGLQFLIQYYNGEERAKGNILERFSAQQFPDLHSELNLSSLELGDSALYFCASTQGRGNTGELFFGEGSRLTVL.